Following are 5 T cell receptor beta chains from one sample sequenced in a study of cytomegalovirus exposure and HLA in healthy donors. It was with 60 Vbeta and 13 Jbeta primers that the PCR ran. Clones were sequenced by immunoSEQ multiplex PCR, and TCRdb holds only the in-frame ones, with some missing. Of about 170,000 clones in the sample, 77% were seen once. The material sequenced was PBMCs. These receptors came from a female donor in good health and CMV-seronegative.

The chain links TRBV6-5 to TRBJ1-5; the D gene is possibly TRBD1 (6 bases). The CDR3 totals 14 residues. V was pared by 7 bases and J by 0 bases, with 10 bases between. Germline V gene lookup returns CDR1 MNHEY and CDR2 SVGAGI. This CDR3 reads CASTTGNSNQPQHF. In DNA form, the CDR3 reads TGTGCCAGCACAACAGGGAATAGCAATCAGCCCCAGCATTTT.

Of note for this clone: At one end the junction does not follow the germline gene, possibly because of a read error. This sequence joins TRBV6-1 and TRBJ2-7, with D maybe TRBD1 (5 bases). The CDR3 spans 14 residues. Germline V CDR1 and CDR2: MNHNS, SASEGT. CDR3 loop: CASSEVRESYGQYF. Written as DNA, the CDR3 is TGTGCCAGCAGTGAAGTCAGGGAATCCTACGGGCAGTACTTC.

The V and J genes are TRBV10-2 and TRBJ2-5, with 10 positions matching TRBD2. This CDR3 region has 13 residues. In germline, CDR1 is WSHSY, CDR2 SAAADI. Unmatched junction bases numbered 2, after V lost 8 bases and J lost 2 bases. The CDR3, as DNA: TGCGCCAGCCAAGCGGGAGGGCAAGAGACCCAGTACTTC. It translates to CASQAGGQETQYF.

This sequence joins TRBV15 and TRBJ2-3, with D possibly matching TRBD1 (6 bases). The CDR3 extends over 14 amino acids. V lost 2 bases and J lost 2, with 8 bases in between. Per germline, CDR1 LNHNV and CDR2 YYDKDF (reference sequence). CDR3 in amino acids: CATSRKGHTDTQYF. The CDR3 DNA reads as TGTGCCACCAGCAGAAAGGGACACACAGATACGCAGTATTTT.

This chain uses TRBV5-1 with TRBJ2-3; TRBD2 matches at 8 bases. CDR3 length equals 16 residues. Germline V lookup: CDR1 SGHRS, CDR2 YFSETQ. The J segment lost 1 base and the V segment lost 0 bases, leaving 4 bases of the junction unmatched. The chain's CDR3 is CASSLASGGGTDTQYF. The DNA for the CDR3 is TGCGCCAGCAGCTTGGCCAGCGGGGGAGGCACAGATACGCAGTATTTT.